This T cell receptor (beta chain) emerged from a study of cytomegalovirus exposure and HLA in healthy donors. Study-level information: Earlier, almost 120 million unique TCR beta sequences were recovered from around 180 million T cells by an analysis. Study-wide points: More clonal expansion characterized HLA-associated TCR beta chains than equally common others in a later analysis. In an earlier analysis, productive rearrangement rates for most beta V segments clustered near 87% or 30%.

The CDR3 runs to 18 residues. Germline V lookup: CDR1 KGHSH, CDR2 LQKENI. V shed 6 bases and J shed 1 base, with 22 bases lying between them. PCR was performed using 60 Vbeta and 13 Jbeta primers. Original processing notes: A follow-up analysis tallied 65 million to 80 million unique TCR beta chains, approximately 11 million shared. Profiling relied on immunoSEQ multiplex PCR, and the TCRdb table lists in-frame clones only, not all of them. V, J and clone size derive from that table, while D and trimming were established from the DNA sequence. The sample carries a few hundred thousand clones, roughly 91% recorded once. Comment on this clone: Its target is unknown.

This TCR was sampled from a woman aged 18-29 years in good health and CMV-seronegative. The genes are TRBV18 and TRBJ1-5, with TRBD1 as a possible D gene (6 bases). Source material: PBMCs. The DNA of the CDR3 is TGTGCCAGCTCTAAAACGATTTTCACAGGGTACAGCAATCAGCCCCAGCATTTT. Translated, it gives CASSKTIFTGYSNQPQHF.